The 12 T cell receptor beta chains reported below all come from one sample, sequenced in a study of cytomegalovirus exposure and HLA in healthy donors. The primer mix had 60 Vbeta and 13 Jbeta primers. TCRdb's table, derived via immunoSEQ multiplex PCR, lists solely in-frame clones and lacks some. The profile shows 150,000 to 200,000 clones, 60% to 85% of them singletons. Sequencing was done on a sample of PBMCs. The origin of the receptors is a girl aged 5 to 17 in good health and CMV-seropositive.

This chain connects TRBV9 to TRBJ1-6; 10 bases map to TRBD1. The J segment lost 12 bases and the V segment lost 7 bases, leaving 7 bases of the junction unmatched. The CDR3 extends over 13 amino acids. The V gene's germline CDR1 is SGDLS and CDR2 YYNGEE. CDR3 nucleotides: TGTGCCAGCGGGGACCGGGACAGGGGACCCCTCCACTTT. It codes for CASGDRDRGPLHF.

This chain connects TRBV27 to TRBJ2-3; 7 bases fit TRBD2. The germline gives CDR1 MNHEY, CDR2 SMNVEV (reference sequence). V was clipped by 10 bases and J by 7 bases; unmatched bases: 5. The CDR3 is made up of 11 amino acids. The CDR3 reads CATREAYTQYF. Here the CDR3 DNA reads TGTGCCACCCGGGAGGCATATACGCAGTATTTT.

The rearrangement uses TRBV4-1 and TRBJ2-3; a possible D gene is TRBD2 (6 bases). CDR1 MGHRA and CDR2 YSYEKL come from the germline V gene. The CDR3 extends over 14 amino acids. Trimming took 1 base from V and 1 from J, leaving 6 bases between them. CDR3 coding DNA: TGCGCCAGCAGCCAAGCGGGGGGCACAGATACGCAGTATTTT. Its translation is CASSQAGGTDTQYF.

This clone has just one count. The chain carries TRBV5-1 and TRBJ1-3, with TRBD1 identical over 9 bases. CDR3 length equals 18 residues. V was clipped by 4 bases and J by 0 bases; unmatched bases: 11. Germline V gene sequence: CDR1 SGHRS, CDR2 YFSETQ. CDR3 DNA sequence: TGCGCCAGCAGCCAATTGTCCGGGACAGGGAGCTCTGGAAACACCATATATTTT. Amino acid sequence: CASSQLSGTGSSGNTIYF.

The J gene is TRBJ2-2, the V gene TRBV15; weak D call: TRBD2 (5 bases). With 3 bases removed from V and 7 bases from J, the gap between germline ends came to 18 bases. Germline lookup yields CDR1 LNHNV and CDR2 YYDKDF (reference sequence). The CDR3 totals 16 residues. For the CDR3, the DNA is TGTGCCACCAGCAGCTTCGGACTTAGCGATGGCGGGGAGCTGTTTTTT. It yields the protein CATSSFGLSDGGELFF.

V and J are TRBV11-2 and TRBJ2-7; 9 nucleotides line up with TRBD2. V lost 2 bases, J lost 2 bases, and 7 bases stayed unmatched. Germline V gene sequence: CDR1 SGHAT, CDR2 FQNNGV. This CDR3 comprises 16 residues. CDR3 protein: CASSLIAAGGPYEQYF. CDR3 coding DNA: TGTGCCAGCAGCTTAATCGCTGCGGGGGGGCCCTACGAGCAGTACTTC.

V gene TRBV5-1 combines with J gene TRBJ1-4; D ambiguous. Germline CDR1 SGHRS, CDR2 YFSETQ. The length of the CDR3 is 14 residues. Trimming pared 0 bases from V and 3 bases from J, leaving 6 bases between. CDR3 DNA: TGCGCCAGCAGCTTGGACACCTCTAATGAAAAACTGTTTTTT. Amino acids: CASSLDTSNEKLFF.

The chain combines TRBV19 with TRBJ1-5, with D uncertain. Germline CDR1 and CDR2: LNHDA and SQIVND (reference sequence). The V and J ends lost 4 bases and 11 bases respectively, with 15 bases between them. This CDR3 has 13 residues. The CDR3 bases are TGTGCCAGTAGTAGAGGTTTGGTGTTGTCCCAGCATTTT. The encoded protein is CASSRGLVLSQHF. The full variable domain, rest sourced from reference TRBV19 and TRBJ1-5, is DGGITQSPKYLFRKEGQNVTLSCEQNLNHDAMYWYRQDPGQGLRLIYYSQIVNDFQKGDIAEGYSVSREKKESFPLTVTSAQKNPTAFYLCASSRGLVLSQHFGDGTRLSIL.

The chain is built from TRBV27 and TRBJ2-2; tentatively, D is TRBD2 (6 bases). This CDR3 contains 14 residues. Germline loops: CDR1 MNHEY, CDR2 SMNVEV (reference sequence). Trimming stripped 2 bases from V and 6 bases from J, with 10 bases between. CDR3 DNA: TGTGCCAGCAGTTTAGGAGGGTGGCCCGGGGAGCTGTTTTTT. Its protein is CASSLGGWPGELFF.

This CDR3 reads CASSGKLGGGVNLYNEQFF. Here the CDR3 DNA reads TGTGCCAGCAGCGGAAAGTTGGGGGGGGGCGTCAACCTGTACAATGAGCAGTTCTTC. The rearrangement uses TRBV9 and TRBJ2-1; possibly TRBD2 for D (7 bases). Between the trimmed V and J ends, which lost 3 bases and 4 bases, there was a span of 26 bases. Germline V gives CDR1 SGDLS, CDR2 YYNGEE. CDR3 size: 19 residues.

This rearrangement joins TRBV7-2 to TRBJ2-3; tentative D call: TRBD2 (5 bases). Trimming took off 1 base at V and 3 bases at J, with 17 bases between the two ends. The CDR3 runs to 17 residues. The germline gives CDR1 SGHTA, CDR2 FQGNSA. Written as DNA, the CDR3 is TGTGCCAGCAGCTTAGGAGGGAACGCGCCGGGGACAGATACGCAGTATTTT. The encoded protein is CASSLGGNAPGTDTQYF. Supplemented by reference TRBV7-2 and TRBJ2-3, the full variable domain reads GAGVSQSPSNKVTEKGKDVELRCDPISGHTALYWYRQSLGQGLEFLIYFQGNSAPDKSGLPSDRFSAERTGGSVSTLTIQRTQQEDSAVYLCASSLGGNAPGTDTQYFGPGTRLTVL.

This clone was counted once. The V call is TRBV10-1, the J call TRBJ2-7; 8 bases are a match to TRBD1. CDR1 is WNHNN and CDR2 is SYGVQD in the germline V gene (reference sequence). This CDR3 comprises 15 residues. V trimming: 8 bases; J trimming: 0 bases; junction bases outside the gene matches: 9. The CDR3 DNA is TGCGCCAGCCCCCCCCGACAGGGGACCTCCTACGAGCAGTACTTC. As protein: CASPPRQGTSYEQYF.